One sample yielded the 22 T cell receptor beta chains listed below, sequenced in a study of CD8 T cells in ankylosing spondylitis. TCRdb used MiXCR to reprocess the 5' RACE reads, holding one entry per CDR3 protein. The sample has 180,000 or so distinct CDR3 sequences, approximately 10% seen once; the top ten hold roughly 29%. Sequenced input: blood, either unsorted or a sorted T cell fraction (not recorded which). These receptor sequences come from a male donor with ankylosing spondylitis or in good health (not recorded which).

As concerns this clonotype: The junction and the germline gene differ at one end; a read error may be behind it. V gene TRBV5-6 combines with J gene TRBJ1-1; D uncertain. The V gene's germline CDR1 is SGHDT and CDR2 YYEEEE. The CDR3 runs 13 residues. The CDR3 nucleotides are TGTGCCAGCGGCTTGTGGAGTGGGACTGAAGCTTTCTTT. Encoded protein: CASGLWSGTEAFF.

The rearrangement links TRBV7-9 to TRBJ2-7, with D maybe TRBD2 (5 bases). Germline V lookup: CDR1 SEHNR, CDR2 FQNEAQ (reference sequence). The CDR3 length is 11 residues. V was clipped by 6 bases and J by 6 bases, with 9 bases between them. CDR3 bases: TGTGCCAGCAGTCAGGCGGGCGAGCAGTACTTC. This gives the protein CASSQAGEQYF.

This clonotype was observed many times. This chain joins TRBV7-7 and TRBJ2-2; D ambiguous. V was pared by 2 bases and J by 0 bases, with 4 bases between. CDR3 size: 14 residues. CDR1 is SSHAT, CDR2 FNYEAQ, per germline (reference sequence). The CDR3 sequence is CASSLRPNTGELFF. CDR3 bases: TGTGCCAGCAGCTTAAGACCGAACACCGGGGAGCTGTTTTTT.

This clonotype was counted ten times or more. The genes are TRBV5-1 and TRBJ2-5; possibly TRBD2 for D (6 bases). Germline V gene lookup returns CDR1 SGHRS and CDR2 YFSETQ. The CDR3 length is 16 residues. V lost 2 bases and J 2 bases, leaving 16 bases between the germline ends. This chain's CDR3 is CASSFMGLAEQETQYF. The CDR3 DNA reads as TGCGCCAGCAGCTTTATGGGGTTAGCGGAGCAAGAGACCCAGTACTTC.

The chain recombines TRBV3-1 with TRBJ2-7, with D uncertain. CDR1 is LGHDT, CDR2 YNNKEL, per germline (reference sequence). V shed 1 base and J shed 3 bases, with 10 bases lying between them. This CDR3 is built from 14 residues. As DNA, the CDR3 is TGTGCCAGCAGCCAAGCTGGAGCTTACTACGAGCAGTACTTC. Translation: CASSQAGAYYEQYF.

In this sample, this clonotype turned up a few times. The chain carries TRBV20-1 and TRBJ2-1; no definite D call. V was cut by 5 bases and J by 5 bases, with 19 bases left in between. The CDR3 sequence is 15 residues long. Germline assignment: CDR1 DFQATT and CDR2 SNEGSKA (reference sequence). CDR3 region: CSALLQTTQDNEQFF. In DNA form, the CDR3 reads TGCAGTGCTCTCCTACAGACCACCCAGGACAATGAGCAGTTCTTC.

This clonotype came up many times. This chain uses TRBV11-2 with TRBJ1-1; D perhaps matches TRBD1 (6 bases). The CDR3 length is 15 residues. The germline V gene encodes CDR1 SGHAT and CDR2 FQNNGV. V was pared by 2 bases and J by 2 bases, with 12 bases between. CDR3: CASSLTGQFNTEAFF. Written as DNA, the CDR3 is TGTGCCAGCAGCTTAACCGGACAGTTCAACACTGAAGCTTTCTTT.

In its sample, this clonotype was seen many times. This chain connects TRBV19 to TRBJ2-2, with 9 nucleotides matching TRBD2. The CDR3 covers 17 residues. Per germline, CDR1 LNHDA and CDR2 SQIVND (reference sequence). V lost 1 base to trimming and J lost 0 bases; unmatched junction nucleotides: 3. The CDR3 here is CASSIGASGANTGELFF. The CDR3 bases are TGTGCCAGTAGTATAGGCGCTAGCGGGGCGAACACCGGGGAGCTGTTTTTT.

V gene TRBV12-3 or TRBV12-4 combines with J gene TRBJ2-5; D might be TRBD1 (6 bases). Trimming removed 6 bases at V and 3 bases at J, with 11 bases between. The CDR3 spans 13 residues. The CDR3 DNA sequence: TGTGCCAGCAGGAGGGACACTGAAGAGACCCAGTACTTC. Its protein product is CASRRDTEETQYF.

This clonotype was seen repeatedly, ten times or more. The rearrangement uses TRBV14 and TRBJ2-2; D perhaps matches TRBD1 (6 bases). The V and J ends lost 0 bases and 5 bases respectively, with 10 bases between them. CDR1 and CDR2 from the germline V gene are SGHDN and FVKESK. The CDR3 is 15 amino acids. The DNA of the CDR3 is TGTGCCAGCAGCCAAGATCCAGGGGAGACCGGGGAGCTGTTTTTT. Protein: CASSQDPGETGELFF. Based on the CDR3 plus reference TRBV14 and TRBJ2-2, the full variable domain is EAGVTQFPSHSVIEKGQTVTLRCDPISGHDNLYWYRRVMGKEIKFLLHFVKESKQDESGMPNNRFLAERTGGTYSTLKVQPAELEDSGVYFCASSQDPGETGELFFGEGSRLTVL.

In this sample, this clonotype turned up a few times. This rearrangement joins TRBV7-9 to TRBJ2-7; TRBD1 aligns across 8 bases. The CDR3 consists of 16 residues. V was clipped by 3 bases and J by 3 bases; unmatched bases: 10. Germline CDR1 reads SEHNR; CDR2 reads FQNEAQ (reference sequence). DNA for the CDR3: TGTGCCAGCAGCTTCACACTGACAGGGGCTTTCTACGAGCAGTACTTC. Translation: CASSFTLTGAFYEQYF.

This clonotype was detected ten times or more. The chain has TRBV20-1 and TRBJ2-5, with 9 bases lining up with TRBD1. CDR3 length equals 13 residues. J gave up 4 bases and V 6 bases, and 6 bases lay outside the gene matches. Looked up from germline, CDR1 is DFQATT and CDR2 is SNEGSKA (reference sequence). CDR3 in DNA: TGCAGTGCAGAACCGGGACAGGGAGAGACCCAGTACTTC. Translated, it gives CSAEPGQGETQYF.

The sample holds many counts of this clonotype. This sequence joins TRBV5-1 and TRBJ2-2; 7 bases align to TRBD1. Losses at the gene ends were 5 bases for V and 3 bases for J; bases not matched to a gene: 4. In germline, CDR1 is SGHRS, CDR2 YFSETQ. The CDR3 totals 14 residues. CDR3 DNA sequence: TGCGCCAGCAGACAGGGGCTCGACACCGGGGAGCTGTTTTTT. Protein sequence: CASRQGLDTGELFF.

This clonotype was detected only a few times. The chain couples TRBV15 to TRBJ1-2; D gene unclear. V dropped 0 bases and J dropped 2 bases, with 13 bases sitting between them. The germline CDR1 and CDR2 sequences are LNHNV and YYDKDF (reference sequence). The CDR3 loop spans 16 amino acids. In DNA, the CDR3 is TGTGCCACCAGCAGAGATGGTGGGCCCGGCAACTATGGCTACACCTTC. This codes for CATSRDGGPGNYGYTF.

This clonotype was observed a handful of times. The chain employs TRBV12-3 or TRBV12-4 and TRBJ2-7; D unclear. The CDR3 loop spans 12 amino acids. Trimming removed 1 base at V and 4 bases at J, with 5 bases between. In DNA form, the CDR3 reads TGTGCCAGCAGTTTAGGCCTTTACGAGCAGTACTTC. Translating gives CASSLGLYEQYF.

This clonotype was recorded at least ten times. CDR3 coding DNA: TGCGCCAGCGCCGGAGGGACTAGCGGGGCGGAAGAGCAGTTCTTC. Translated: CASAGGTSGAEEQFF. The gene calls are TRBV5-1 and TRBJ2-1; 13 nucleotides match TRBD2. Germline CDR1 is SGHRS and CDR2 is YFSETQ. The V and J ends lost 7 bases and 10 bases, in that order; junction bases with no gene match: 11. CDR3 length equals 15 residues. The complete variable domain, with remaining parts taken from reference TRBV5-1 and TRBJ2-1, reads KAGVTQTPRYLIKTRGQQVTLSCSPISGHRSVSWYQQTPGQGLQFLFEYFSETQRNKGNFPGRFSGRQFSNSRSEMNVSTLELGDSALYLCASAGGTSGAEEQFFGPGTRLTVL.

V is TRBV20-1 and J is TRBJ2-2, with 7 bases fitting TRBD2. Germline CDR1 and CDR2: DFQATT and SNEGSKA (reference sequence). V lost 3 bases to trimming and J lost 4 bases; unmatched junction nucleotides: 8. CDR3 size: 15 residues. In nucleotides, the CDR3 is TGCAGTGCTAGTGTTGCGGGAGCATCCACCGGGGAGCTGTTTTTT. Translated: CSASVAGASTGELFF.

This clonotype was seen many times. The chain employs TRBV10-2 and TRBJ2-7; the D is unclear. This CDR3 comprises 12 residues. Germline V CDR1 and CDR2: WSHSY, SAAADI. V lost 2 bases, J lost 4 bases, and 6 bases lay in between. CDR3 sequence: CASSEPSYEQYF. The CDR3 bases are TGCGCCAGCAGTGAGCCGAGTTACGAGCAGTACTTC.

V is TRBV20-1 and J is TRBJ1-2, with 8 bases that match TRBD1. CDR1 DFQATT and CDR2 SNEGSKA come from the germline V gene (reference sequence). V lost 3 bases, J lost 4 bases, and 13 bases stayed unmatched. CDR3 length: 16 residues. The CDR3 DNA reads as TGCAGTGCTAGGGGCCAAACCAACAGGGGGGGCTATGGCTACACCTTC. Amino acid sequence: CSARGQTNRGGYGYTF.

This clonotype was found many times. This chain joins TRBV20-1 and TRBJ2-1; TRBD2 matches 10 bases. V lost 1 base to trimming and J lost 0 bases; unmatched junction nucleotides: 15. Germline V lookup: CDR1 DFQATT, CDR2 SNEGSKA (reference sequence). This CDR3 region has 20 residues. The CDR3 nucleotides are TGCAGTGCTAGAGTTAGTAGCGCTAGCGGGGGACCCAGCTCCTACAATGAGCAGTTCTTC. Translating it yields CSARVSSASGGPSSYNEQFF.

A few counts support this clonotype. Here the CDR3 DNA reads TGTGCCAGCAGCTCCTTAGTAAGTTGGATGACAGAACCGAATGAGCAGTTCTTC. Translating gives CASSSLVSWMTEPNEQFF. The V and J genes are TRBV11-2 and TRBJ2-1; D is possibly TRBD1 (5 bases). Trimming shortened V by 4 bases and J by 7 bases, and 26 bases separated the two germline ends. There are 18 residues in the CDR3. Germline CDR1 SGHAT, CDR2 FQNNGV.

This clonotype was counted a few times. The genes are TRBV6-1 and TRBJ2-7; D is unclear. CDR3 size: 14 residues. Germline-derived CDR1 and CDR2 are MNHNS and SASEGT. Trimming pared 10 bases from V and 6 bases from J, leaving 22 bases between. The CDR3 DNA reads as TGTGCCACCCCATTGGACGGCCCTAGACGCGAGCAGTACTTC. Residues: CATPLDGPRREQYF.